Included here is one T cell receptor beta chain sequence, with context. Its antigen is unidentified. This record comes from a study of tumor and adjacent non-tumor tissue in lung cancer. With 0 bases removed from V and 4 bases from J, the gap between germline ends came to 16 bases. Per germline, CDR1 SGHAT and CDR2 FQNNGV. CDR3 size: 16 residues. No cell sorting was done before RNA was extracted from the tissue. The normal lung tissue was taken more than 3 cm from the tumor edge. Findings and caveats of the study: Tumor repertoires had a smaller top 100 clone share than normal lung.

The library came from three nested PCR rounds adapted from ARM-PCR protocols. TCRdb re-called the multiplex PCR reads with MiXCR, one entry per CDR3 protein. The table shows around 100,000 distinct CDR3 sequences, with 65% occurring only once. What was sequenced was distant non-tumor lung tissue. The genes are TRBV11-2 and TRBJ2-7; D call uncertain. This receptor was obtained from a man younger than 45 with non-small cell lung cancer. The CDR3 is CASSLDLGGSSYEQYF. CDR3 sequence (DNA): TGTGCCAGCAGCTTAGATCTCGGCGGTAGCTCTTACGAGCAGTACTTC.